The 28 T cell receptor beta chains below come from one sample, sequenced in a study of blood T cell repertoires in COVID-19. Data came from immunoSEQ multiplex PCR; TCRdb stores just in-frame clones and leaves some out. The table has 350,000 to 400,000 clones, about 87% seen once. The specimen sequenced was PBMCs or T cells enriched from blood (not recorded which). The source is a man aged 35-49 years in a cohort exposed to, infected with or recovered from COVID-19 (not recorded which).

V is TRBV7-9 and J is TRBJ1-3; D is uncertain. From germline, CDR1 is SEHNR and CDR2 FQNEAQ (reference sequence). The CDR3 consists of 14 residues. Trimming left V 2 bases short and J 2 bases short, with 7 bases between. DNA for the CDR3: TGTGCCAGCAGCTTAATGCAGACTGGAAACACCATATATTTT. This encodes CASSLMQTGNTIYF.

This clone was counted a few times. This chain connects TRBV3-1 (or the pseudogene TRBV3-2) to TRBJ1-1; 8 bases are a match to TRBD1. Germline loops: CDR1 LGHDT, CDR2 YNNKEL (reference sequence). Trimming took 6 bases from V and 7 from J; bases not matched to a gene: 7. The CDR3 runs to 13 residues. CDR3 DNA: TGTGCCAGCAGTCCGGACAGGGCGGGTGAAGCTTTCTTT. Encoded protein: CASSPDRAGEAFF.

The gene calls are TRBV10-3 and TRBJ2-1; TRBD2 aligns across 7 bases. Unmatched junction bases numbered 16, after V lost 11 bases and J lost 0 bases. The CDR3 length is 17 residues. From germline, CDR1 is ENHRY and CDR2 SYGVKD. In DNA, the CDR3 is TGTGCCCCCGACGGGGACTACCTCAGGCGCTCCTACAATGAGCAGTTCTTC. Its translation: CAPDGDYLRRSYNEQFF.

V gene TRBV6-1 combines with J gene TRBJ2-1, with 8 bases matching TRBD1. The germline gives CDR1 MNHNS, CDR2 SASEGT. After removal of 1 base from V and 9 bases from J, the junction contained 8 bases not matched to a gene. CDR3 length: 15 amino acids. In DNA, the CDR3 is TGTGCCAGCAGTGAAGTAAGGACAGGGAGAGGTGAGCAGTTCTTC. It codes for CASSEVRTGRGEQFF.

The chain links TRBV21-1 to TRBJ2-5; the DNA was not compared with TRBD2, the D call given in the table. TRBV21-1 is a documented pseudogene. CDR3 length equals 18 residues. The CDR3 sequence: CASTSSASGSSLQETQYF. CDR3 DNA: TGTGCCAGCACCAGTTCGGCTAGCGGGTCTTCCCTACAAGAGACCCAGTACTTC.

The chain uses TRBV6-5 and TRBJ2-7; 7 nucleotides match TRBD1. The V gene end was trimmed by 7 bases and the J gene end by 4 bases; junction bases not matched to a gene: 10. The CDR3 extends over 14 amino acids. Per germline, CDR1 MNHEY and CDR2 SVGAGI. The CDR3 region is CASKPEGASYEQYF. CDR3 bases: TGTGCCAGCAAGCCAGAGGGGGCGAGTTACGAGCAGTACTTC.

With respect to this clone: At one end the junction does not follow the germline gene, possibly because of a read error. The CDR3: CASSPQQGADYGYTF. For the CDR3, the DNA is TGTGCCAGCTCTCCACAACAGGGGGCTGACTATGGCTACACCTTC. The chain links TRBV18 to TRBJ1-2, with 9 positions matching TRBD1. The CDR3 has 15 amino acids. Germline assignment: CDR1 KGHSH and CDR2 LQKENI.

The J gene is TRBJ2-1, the V gene TRBV3-1 (or the pseudogene TRBV3-2), with unresolved D. From germline, CDR1 is LGHDT and CDR2 YNNKEL (reference sequence). CDR3 length: 14 amino acids. V was shortened by 1 base and J by 0 bases, with 4 bases between the two germline ends. This CDR3 is CASSQAGSYNEQFF. The CDR3, as DNA: TGTGCCAGCAGCCAAGCGGGCTCCTACAATGAGCAGTTCTTC.

This clone appeared a single time. V usage is TRBV19 and J usage is TRBJ1-1; TRBD1 matches at 10 bases. Unmatched junction bases numbered 7, after V lost 2 bases and J lost 4 bases. The CDR3 is made up of 16 amino acids. The V gene's germline CDR1 is LNHDA and CDR2 SQIVND (reference sequence). As DNA, the CDR3 is TGTGCCAGTAGTATAAGGACAGGGGGAAGGGCCACTGAAGCTTTCTTT. It specifies CASSIRTGGRATEAFF.

The gene calls are TRBV28 and TRBJ2-3; 7 bases map to TRBD2. V trimming: 8 bases; J trimming: 0 bases; junction bases outside the gene matches: 5. The CDR3 is 14 residues long. CDR1 and CDR2 from the germline V gene are MDHEN and SYDVKM. The CDR3 DNA follows: TGTGCCAGCGGGGCGGGAGCTAGCACAGATACGCAGTATTTT. Protein product: CASGAGASTDTQYF.

This chain connects TRBV2 to TRBJ2-3; the match to TRBD1 covers 9 bases. V was pared by 7 bases and J by 2 bases, with 7 bases of the junction left unmatched. CDR3 size: 15 residues. Germline values: CDR1 SNHLY, CDR2 FYNNEI. CDR3 residues: CASKRQGVITDTQYF. The CDR3 DNA follows: TGTGCCAGCAAACGACAGGGGGTGATCACAGATACGCAGTATTTT.

CDR3: CASSQDQAGRTEQYF. The DNA of the CDR3 is TGTGCCAGCAGCCAAGATCAGGCGGGACGTACCGAGCAGTACTTC. The V gene is TRBV4-2, the J gene TRBJ2-7; tentative D call: TRBD2 (6 bases). The CDR3 spans 15 residues. The V gene lost 0 bases and the J gene lost 6 bases, with 15 bases spanning the gap. Germline CDR1 reads LGHNA; CDR2 reads YNFKEQ.

The chain's CDR3 is CASSPGRSYEQYF. The DNA for the CDR3 is TGTGCCAGCAGCCCGGGTCGCTCCTACGAGCAGTACTTC. V and J are TRBV11-2 and TRBJ2-7; D ambiguous. The CDR3 has 13 amino acids. Per the germline V gene, CDR1 is SGHAT and CDR2 is FQNNGV. V was pared by 5 bases and J by 0 bases, with 8 bases between. Complete variable domain (other parts from reference TRBV11-2 and TRBJ2-7): EAGVAQSPRYKIIEKRQSVAFWCNPISGHATLYWYQQILGQGPKLLIQFQNNGVVDDSQLPKDRFSAERLKGVDSTLKIQPAKLEDSAVYLCASSPGRSYEQYFGPGTRLTVT.

In its sample, this clone was seen once. This chain uses TRBV28 with TRBJ1-1; no definite D call. V dropped 6 bases and J dropped 7 bases, with 6 bases sitting between them. The length of the CDR3 is 10 residues. Germline-derived CDR1 and CDR2 are MDHEN and SYDVKM. The CDR3 sequence: CASSRYEAFF. The CDR3 DNA follows: TGTGCCAGCAGCCGGTATGAAGCTTTCTTT.

The rearrangement uses TRBV28 and TRBJ1-5, with TRBD1 matching 7 bases. The V segment lost 5 bases and the J segment 5 bases; nucleotides outside the gene matches: 6. The CDR3 is 14 amino acids. The germline CDR1 and CDR2 sequences are MDHEN and SYDVKM. The CDR3 DNA reads as TGTGCCAGCAGTCACGGGACAGTTCATCAGCCCCAGCATTTT. Translated, it gives CASSHGTVHQPQHF.

The chain's CDR3 is CASSPSGLTKNIQYF. CDR3 coding DNA: TGTGCCAGCTCACCTTCCGGGTTGACCAAAAACATTCAGTACTTC. The J gene is TRBJ2-4, the V gene TRBV18; no firm D call. Trimming cost V 3 bases and J 2 bases, with 11 bases left between them. Germline V gene sequence: CDR1 KGHSH, CDR2 LQKENI. The CDR3 contains 15 residues.

The rearrangement uses TRBV7-9 and TRBJ1-5; D unclear. V lost 0 bases, J lost 4 bases, and 4 bases lay in between. Germline V gene lookup returns CDR1 SEHNR and CDR2 FQNEAQ (reference sequence). The CDR3 contains 13 residues. The CDR3 loop is CASSLAQNQPQHF. The CDR3 nucleotides read TGTGCCAGCAGCTTAGCACAAAATCAGCCCCAGCATTTT.

About this clone: The junction departs from germline at one end; a sequencing error may be responsible. In DNA, the CDR3 is TGTGCCATCAGTCCAGGGACTAAATATGGCTACACCTTC. Protein sequence: CAISPGTKYGYTF. The rearrangement uses TRBV10-3 and TRBJ1-2, with D perhaps TRBD1 (5 bases). The CDR3 spans 13 residues. Germline assignment: CDR1 ENHRY and CDR2 SYGVKD.

The rearrangement joins TRBV15 to TRBJ1-6; D is unresolved. Trimming cost V 0 bases and J 10 bases, with 4 bases left between them. This CDR3 region has 12 residues. Germline-derived CDR1 and CDR2 are LNHNV and YYDKDF (reference sequence). In DNA, the CDR3 is TGTGCCACCAGCAGAGAGCGCTCACCCCTCCACTTT. It translates to CATSRERSPLHF.

This chain joins TRBV2 and TRBJ2-4; unclear D gene. The CDR3 is 15 amino acids. The germline V gene encodes CDR1 SNHLY and CDR2 FYNNEI. V was trimmed by 4 bases and J by 1 base, leaving 11 bases between them. The CDR3 spells CASSVELTAKNIQYF. Here the CDR3 DNA reads TGTGCCAGCAGTGTGGAACTAACGGCCAAAAACATTCAGTACTTC.

The chain links TRBV30 to TRBJ1-1; no definite D call. Deletions cut 4 bases from V and 2 bases from J, with 11 bases between. This CDR3 is 13 amino acids long. CDR1 and CDR2 (germline): GTSNPN, SVGIG (reference sequence). The CDR3 spells CAWIRGTNTEAFF. In DNA, the CDR3 is TGTGCCTGGATCCGGGGTACAAACACTGAAGCTTTCTTT.

V and J are TRBV12-5 and TRBJ2-7, with TRBD1 as a possible D gene (6 bases). CDR3 length equals 16 residues. The germline CDR1 and CDR2 sequences are LGHNT and FRNRAP. Trimming cost V 3 bases and J 7 bases, with 22 bases left between them. The CDR3: CASGFPETGSLLEQYF. The CDR3 DNA is TGTGCTAGTGGTTTCCCAGAGACAGGCAGCCTTTTGGAGCAGTACTTC.

This rearrangement joins TRBV3-1 (or the pseudogene TRBV3-2) to TRBJ1-4; D not certain. The V and J ends lost 1 base and 5 bases respectively, with 11 bases between them. Germline V CDR1 and CDR2: LGHDT, YNNKEL (reference sequence). The CDR3 has 15 amino acids. CDR3 residues: CASSQGRILNEKLFF. CDR3 coding DNA: TGTGCCAGCAGCCAAGGGAGGATTTTAAATGAAAAACTGTTTTTT.

CDR3 residues: CASRLDRVGANVLTF. The CDR3, as DNA: TGTGCCAGTAGACTGGACAGGGTCGGGGCCAACGTCCTGACTTTC. The gene calls are TRBV19 and TRBJ2-6, with 8 nucleotides matching TRBD1. Germline trimming cut 6 bases from V and 4 bases from J; bases unmatched to any gene: 5. Per the germline V gene, CDR1 is LNHDA and CDR2 is SQIVND (reference sequence). There are 15 residues in the CDR3.

V usage is TRBV7-2 and J usage is TRBJ2-7; 12 bases align to TRBD2. This CDR3 spans 15 amino acids. V gave up 5 bases and J gave up 2 bases; unmatched junction bases: 4. CDR1 and CDR2 from the germline V gene are SGHTA and FQGNSA. CDR3 loop: CASSPWTSGTYEQYF. The DNA for the CDR3 is TGTGCCAGCAGCCCGTGGACTAGCGGGACCTACGAGCAGTACTTC.

This chain uses TRBV2 with TRBJ1-5, with a possible D match to TRBD1 (6 bases). The CDR3 spans 13 residues. CDR1 and CDR2 from the germline V gene are SNHLY and FYNNEI. V was cut by 0 bases and J by 11 bases, with 11 bases left in between. Here the CDR3 reads CASSEAGQGSQHF. The CDR3 DNA follows: TGTGCCAGCAGTGAAGCAGGGCAGGGGTCCCAGCATTTT.

The chain links TRBV29-1 to TRBJ2-5; 10 nucleotides line up with TRBD2. V trimming: 8 bases; J trimming: 5 bases; junction bases outside the gene matches: 8. The germline gives CDR1 SQVTM, CDR2 ANQGSEA. CDR3 length: 13 residues. CDR3 in DNA: TGCAGCTTCATACTAGCGGGATTGGAGACCCAGTACTTC. This encodes CSFILAGLETQYF.

Only a few counts were recorded for this clone. Other nucleotide sequences in the sample specify the same CDR3. CDR3 in amino acids: CASSLGLAGEETQYF. The CDR3 region has the DNA TGTGCCAGCAGCCTCGGACTAGCGGGAGAAGAGACCCAGTACTTC. This chain links TRBV11-2 with TRBJ2-5, with TRBD2 matching 13 bases. V dropped 5 bases and J dropped 3; count of bases not matched to a gene: 3. Germline lookup yields CDR1 SGHAT and CDR2 FQNNGV. CDR3 length equals 15 residues.